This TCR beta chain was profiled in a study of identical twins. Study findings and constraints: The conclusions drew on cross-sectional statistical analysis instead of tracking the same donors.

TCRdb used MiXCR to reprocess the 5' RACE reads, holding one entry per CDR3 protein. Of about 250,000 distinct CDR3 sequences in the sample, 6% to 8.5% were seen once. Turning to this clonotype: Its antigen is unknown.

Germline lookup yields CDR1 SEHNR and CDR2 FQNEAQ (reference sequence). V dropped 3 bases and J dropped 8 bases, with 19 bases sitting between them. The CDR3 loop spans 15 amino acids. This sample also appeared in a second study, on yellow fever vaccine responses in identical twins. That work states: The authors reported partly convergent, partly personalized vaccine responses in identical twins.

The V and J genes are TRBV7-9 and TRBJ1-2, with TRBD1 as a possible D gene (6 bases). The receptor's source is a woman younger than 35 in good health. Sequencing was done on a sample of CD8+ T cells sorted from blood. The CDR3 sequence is CASSLEGGFRSGYTF. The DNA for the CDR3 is TGTGCCAGCAGCTTGGAGGGGGGTTTTCGTAGCGGCTACACCTTC.